The 2 T cell receptor beta chains in this list originate from one sample, sequenced in a study of T cell responses to AZD1222 COVID-19 vaccine. Assay used: immunoSEQ multiplex PCR; TCRdb lists only in-frame clones, some missing. The sample contains around 140,000 clones, more than 75% of which appear only once. Material: peripheral blood, obtained on day 0 of AZD1222 vaccination. Source of these receptors: an adult in good health.

This chain joins TRBV18 and TRBJ1-2; perhaps TRBD1 as D (5 bases). This CDR3 contains 15 residues. V was pared by 3 bases and J by 3 bases, with 14 bases between. Germline V lookup: CDR1 KGHSH, CDR2 LQKENI. The CDR3 DNA reads as TGTGCCAGCTCACCGTGGGCAGGGAAGGACTATGGCTACACCTTC. This encodes CASSPWAGKDYGYTF.

V usage is TRBV5-1 and J usage is TRBJ1-1; D perhaps matches TRBD1 (5 bases). V lost 0 bases and J lost 3, with 9 bases in between. The CDR3 runs to 14 residues. The germline V gene has CDR1 SGHRS and CDR2 YFSETQ. The CDR3 sequence is CASSLGQGYTEAFF. The CDR3 DNA sequence: TGCGCCAGCAGCTTGGGCCAGGGATACACTGAAGCTTTCTTT. Full variable domain (rest looked up from reference TRBV5-1 and TRBJ1-1): KAGVTQTPRYLIKTRGQQVTLSCSPISGHRSVSWYQQTPGQGLQFLFEYFSETQRNKGNFPGRFSGRQFSNSRSEMNVSTLELGDSALYLCASSLGQGYTEAFFGQGTRLTVV.